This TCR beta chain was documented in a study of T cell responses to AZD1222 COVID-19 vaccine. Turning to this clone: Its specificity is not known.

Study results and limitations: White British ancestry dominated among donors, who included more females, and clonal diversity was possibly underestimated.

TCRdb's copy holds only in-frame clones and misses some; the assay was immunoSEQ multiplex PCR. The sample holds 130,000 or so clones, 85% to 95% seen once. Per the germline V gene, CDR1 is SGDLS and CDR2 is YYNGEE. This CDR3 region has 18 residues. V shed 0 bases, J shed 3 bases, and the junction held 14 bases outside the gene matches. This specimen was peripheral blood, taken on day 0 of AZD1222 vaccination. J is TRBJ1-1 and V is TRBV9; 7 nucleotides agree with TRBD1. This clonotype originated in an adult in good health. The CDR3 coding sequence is TGTGCCAGCAGCGTAGAAGCCAAAACAAAAAGGGGGCACACTGAAGCTTTCTTT. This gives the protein CASSVEAKTKRGHTEAFF.